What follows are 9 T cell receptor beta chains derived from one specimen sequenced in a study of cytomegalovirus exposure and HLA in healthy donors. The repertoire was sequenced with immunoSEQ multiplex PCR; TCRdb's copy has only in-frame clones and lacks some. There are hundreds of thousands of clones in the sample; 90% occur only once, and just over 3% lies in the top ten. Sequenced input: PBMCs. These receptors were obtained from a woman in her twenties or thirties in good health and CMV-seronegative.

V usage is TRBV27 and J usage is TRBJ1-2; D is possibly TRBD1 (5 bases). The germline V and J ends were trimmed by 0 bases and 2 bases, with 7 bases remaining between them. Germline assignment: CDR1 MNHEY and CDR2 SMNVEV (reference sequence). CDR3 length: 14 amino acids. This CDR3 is CASSLSWGNYGYTF. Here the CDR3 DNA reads TGTGCCAGCAGTTTATCTTGGGGGAACTATGGCTACACCTTC.

CDR3 DNA: TGTGCCAGCAGCAAAGAACGGGGGGCCGGGGAGCTGTTTTTT. Translation gives CASSKERGAGELFF. The rearrangement joins TRBV7-6 to TRBJ2-2; 7 nucleotides agree with TRBD2. V trimming: 5 bases; J trimming: 6 bases; junction bases outside the gene matches: 6. The CDR3 contains 14 residues. Germline V gene lookup returns CDR1 SGHVS and CDR2 FNYEAQ.

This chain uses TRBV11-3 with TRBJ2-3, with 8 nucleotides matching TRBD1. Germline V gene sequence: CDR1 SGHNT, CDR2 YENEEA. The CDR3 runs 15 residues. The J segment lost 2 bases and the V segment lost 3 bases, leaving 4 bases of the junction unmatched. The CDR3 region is CASSLGTGPTDTQYF. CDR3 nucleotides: TGTGCCAGCAGCTTGGGGACAGGCCCCACAGATACGCAGTATTTT.

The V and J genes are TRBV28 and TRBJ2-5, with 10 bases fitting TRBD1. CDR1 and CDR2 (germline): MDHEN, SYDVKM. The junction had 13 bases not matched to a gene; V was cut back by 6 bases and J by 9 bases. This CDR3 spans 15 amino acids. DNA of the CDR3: TGTGCCAGCAGGGACGACAGGGGGCATGTGGGGGCCCAGTACTTC. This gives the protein CASRDDRGHVGAQYF.

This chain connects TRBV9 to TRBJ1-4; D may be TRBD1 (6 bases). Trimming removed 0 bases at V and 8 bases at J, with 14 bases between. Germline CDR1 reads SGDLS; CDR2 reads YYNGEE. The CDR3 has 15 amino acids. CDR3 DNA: TGTGCCAGCAGCGTAGCTGCGGGGGCTGGGGAAAAACTGTTTTTT. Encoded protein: CASSVAAGAGEKLFF.

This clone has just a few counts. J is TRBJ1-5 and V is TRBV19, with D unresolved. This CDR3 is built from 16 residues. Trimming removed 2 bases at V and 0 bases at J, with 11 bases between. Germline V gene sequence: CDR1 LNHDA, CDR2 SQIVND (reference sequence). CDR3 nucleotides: TGTGCCAGTAGTATAACGACGGAAAATAGCAATCAGCCCCAGCATTTT. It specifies CASSITTENSNQPQHF.

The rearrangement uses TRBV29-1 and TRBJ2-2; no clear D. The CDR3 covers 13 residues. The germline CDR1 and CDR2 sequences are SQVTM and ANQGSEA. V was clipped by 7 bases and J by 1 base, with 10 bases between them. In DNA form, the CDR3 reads TGCAGCGCCGCCGGATTGAACACCGGGGAGCTGTTTTTT. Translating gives CSAAGLNTGELFF.

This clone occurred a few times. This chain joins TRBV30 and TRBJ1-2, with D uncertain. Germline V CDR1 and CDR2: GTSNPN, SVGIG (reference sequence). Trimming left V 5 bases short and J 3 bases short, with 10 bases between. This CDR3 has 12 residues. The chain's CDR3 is CAWLMDDYGYTF. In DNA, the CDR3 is TGTGCCTGGCTGATGGACGACTATGGCTACACCTTC. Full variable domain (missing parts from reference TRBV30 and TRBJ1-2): SQTIHQWPATLVQPVGSPLSLECTVEGTSNPNLYWYRQAAGRGLQLLFYSVGIGQISSEVPQNLSASRPQDRQFILSSKKLLLSDSGFYLCAWLMDDYGYTFGSGTRLTVV.

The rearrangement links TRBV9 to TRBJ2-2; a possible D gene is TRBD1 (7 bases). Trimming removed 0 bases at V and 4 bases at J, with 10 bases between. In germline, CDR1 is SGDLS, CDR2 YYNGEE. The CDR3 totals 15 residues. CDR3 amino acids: CASSVGQGGTGELFF. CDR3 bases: TGTGCCAGCAGCGTAGGGCAGGGGGGCACCGGGGAGCTGTTTTTT.